Given below is one TCR beta chain in context. The target antigen is unknown. This CDR3 is built from 12 residues. Per germline, CDR1 DFQATT and CDR2 SNEGSKA (reference sequence). V gave up 2 bases and J gave up 4 bases, with 7 bases separating them. The data were obtained in a study of breast tumors, draining lymph nodes, adjacent tissues. In TCRdb, the multiplex PCR reads were re-called with MiXCR into one record per CDR3 protein. The data contain tens of thousands of distinct CDR3 sequences, less than 65% of them singletons. Study-level findings and limits: Tumor TCR diversity was below lymph nodes but above nontumor tissue. Data fit most tumor T cells coming from lymph node, expanding in tumor.

The V and J genes are TRBV20-1 and TRBJ2-3; D may be TRBD1 (5 bases). This clonotype originated in a female donor with breast cancer. Some clones in this sample may be carry-over from other donors' samples. Sequencing was done on a sample of breast tumor tissue. For the CDR3, the DNA is TGCAGTGCTAGACAGGGTTCAGATACGCAGTATTTT. It yields the protein CSARQGSDTQYF.